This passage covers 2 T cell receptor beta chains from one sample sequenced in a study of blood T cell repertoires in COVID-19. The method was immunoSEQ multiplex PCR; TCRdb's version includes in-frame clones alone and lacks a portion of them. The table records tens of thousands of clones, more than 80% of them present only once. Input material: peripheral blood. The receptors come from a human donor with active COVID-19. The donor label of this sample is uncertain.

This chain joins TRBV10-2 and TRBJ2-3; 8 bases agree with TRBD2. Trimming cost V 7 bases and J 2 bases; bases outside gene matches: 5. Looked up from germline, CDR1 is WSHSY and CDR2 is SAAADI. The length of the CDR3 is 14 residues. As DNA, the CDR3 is TGCGCCAGCACCATAGCGGGGCACACAGATACGCAGTATTTT. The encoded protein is CASTIAGHTDTQYF.

In DNA, the CDR3 is TGTGCCAGCAGTCCCAGGGGTCCCTACGAGCAGTACTTC. Translation gives CASSPRGPYEQYF. The chain links TRBV27 to TRBJ2-7; D is possibly TRBD1 (6 bases). The CDR3 has 13 amino acids. The germline CDR1 and CDR2 sequences are MNHEY and SMNVEV (reference sequence). The V end lost 5 bases, the J end lost 2 bases, and 10 bases lay between the germline ends.